The TCR beta chain under discussion was sequenced for a study of blood T cell repertoires in COVID-19. Background on the study: COVID-19 samples, acute and convalescent, were from the United States, Italy and Spain. PBMCs, B-cell-depleted T cells, or T cells provided the cDNA or gDNA that made up the material.

Notes on this clone: The sample holds other DNA sequences that translate to the same CDR3.

The CDR3 sequence is 15 residues long. V was pared by 0 bases and J by 4 bases, with 5 bases of the junction left unmatched. CDR1 is SGHTA and CDR2 is FQGNSA in the germline V gene. Per the original methods: Estimated nucleated cell counts came from reference gene primer amplification. Here immunoSEQ multiplex PCR was the method, and the copy in TCRdb shows in-frame clones only, minus some. V, J and clone size reflect that table, while D and trimming were determined from the DNA. Of approximately 120,000 clones detected, 55% to 70% appear once; the ten largest clones hold approximately 2.3%. V and J are TRBV7-2 and TRBJ1-2; 7 bases align to TRBD1. This receptor was taken from an older woman with acute or convalescent COVID-19. Material for sequencing was peripheral blood. CDR3 DNA sequence: TGTGCCAGCAGCTTAGCGGGGCAGGGGGGCTATGGCTACACCTTC. It codes for CASSLAGQGGYGYTF.